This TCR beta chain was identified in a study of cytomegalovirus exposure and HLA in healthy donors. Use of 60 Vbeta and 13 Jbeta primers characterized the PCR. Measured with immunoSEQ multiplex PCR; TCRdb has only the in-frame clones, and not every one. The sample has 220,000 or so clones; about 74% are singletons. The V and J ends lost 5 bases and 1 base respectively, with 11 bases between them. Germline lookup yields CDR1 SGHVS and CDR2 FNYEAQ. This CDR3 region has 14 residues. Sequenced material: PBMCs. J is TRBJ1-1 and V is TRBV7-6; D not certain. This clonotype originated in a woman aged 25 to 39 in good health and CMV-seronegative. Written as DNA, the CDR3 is TGTGCCAGCAGCCCTATGTCCCAGAACACTGAAGCTTTCTTT. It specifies CASSPMSQNTEAFF.